This TCR beta chain was captured by sequencing in a study of blood T cells in healthy people across ages. General study results and limits: Unsorted PBMCs ruled out conclusive naive versus antigen-experienced comparison.

Healthy individuals of Caucasian origin from Russia, aged roughly 6 to 95, served as donors. The ends were cut back, 0 bases at V and 1 base at J, with 6 bases in the middle. Per germline, CDR1 SGHDN and CDR2 FVKESK. There are 15 residues in the CDR3. This clonotype was counted a few times. As yet, its antigen is unknown. Together with a sample-barcoded 5' primer, a J-beta primer mix was included in a second PCR lasting about 7 to 11 cycles. In TCRdb, the 5' RACE reads were re-called with MiXCR into one record per CDR3 protein. Seen here are over 500,000 distinct CDR3 sequences, about 29% observed once, and the top ten hold roughly 3.5%. This sample was also put to use in a study of T cells of mothers and their children. That report adds: Three healthy Caucasian mothers and their six children were the donors. Mother-child pairs who were related displayed a slightly higher overlap than unrelated pairs, a difference that was non-significant.

The chain joins TRBV14 to TRBJ2-2; the D is unclear. The sequence was obtained from a boy aged 2 to 10 in good health. Sample: blood. CDR3 sequence (DNA): TGTGCCAGCAGCCAAGATTACAGGAACACCGGGGAGCTGTTTTTT. It specifies CASSQDYRNTGELFF.